These T cell receptor beta chains were read from a single sample in a study of T cell responses to AZD1222 COVID-19 vaccine. Using immunoSEQ multiplex PCR, the repertoire was profiled, and TCRdb retains in-frame clones only, with some absent. Of 150,000 to 200,000 clones in the sample, around 90% are singletons; the top ten hold around 6.3%. The source material was peripheral blood, sampled 28 days after the second AZD1222 dose. These receptors came from an adult who received the AZD1222 COVID-19 vaccine. Both conserved end residues are part of each CDR3. The D gene is left open where the match is weak. Some rows mark clone size as missing; the rest say once, few, many or name a class of expanded clone.

once	TRBD2	TRBV24-1	TRBJ2-1	TGTGCCACCAGTGATGCGCGGCACCCCGGGACTAGCGGGGGCCGAAACAATGAGCAGTTCTTC	CATSDARHPGTSGGRNNEQFF
NA	NA	TRBV7-2	TRBJ1-1	TGTGCCAGCAGCTTAGTGCTGGCAGGGCAGTCAGCTTTCTTT	CASSLVLAGQSAFF
NA	NA	TRBV5-1	TRBJ2-3	TGCGCCAGCAGCTTGGTCGGGCAGGGCACAGATACGCAGTATTTT	CASSLVGQGTDTQYF
few	NA	TRBV7-2	TRBJ2-7	TGTGCCAGCAGCTTAGTGAGGGGTATCTCCTACGAGCAGTACTTC	CASSLVRGISYEQYF
once	TRBD1	TRBV7-9	TRBJ1-1	TGTGCCAGCAGCGACACAGGGGAAACTGAAGCTTTCTTT	CASSDTGETEAFF
once	NA	TRBV29-1	TRBJ1-1	TGCAGCGTTGAAGTTCTGGGGACCCAAGCTTTCTTT	CSVEVLGTQAFF
few	NA	TRBV12-3/TRBV12-4	TRBJ1-4	TGTGCCAGCAGCTGGACACTAAATGAAAAACTGTTTTTT	CASSWTLNEKLFF
NA	NA	TRBV5-1	TRBJ2-3	TGCGCCAGCACCCGACAGGGCACAGATACGCAGTATTTT	CASTRQGTDTQYF
NA	TRBD1	TRBV5-1	TRBJ2-7	TGCGCCAGCAGCTTGGGGGGGACAGATCCGTCCTACGAGCAGTACTTC	CASSLGGTDPSYEQYF
few	NA	TRBV24-1	TRBJ1-2	TGTGCCACCAGTGATTCTACCGCTTGGACGGATGGCTACACCTTC	CATSDSTAWTDGYTF
NA	NA	TRBV27	TRBJ2-2	TGTGCCACCCGACTAGTGGCCGCCGGGGAGCTGTTTTTT	CATRLVAAGELFF
NA	NA	TRBV28	TRBJ2-7	TGTGCCAGCAAAGGGGCAGATCATACCTACGAGCAGTACTTC	CASKGADHTYEQYF
NA	NA	TRBV5-1	TRBJ2-5	TGCGCCAGCAGCTTGGGGGGGGCTGTGGTCGGAGAGACCCAGTACTTC	CASSLGGAVVGETQYF
NA	NA	TRBV20-1	TRBJ2-2	TGCAGTGCTAGTGTCCACACCGGGGAGCTGTTTTTT	CSASVHTGELFF
NA	NA	TRBV10-3	TRBJ2-2	TGTGCCATCAGTGAGTCACGGGGGAGGACCGGGGAGCTGTTTTTT	CAISESRGRTGELFF
NA	TRBD1	TRBV3-1/TRBV3-2	TRBJ2-7	TGTGCCAGCAACACAGGGGTCGAAGGGGAGCAGTACTTC	CASNTGVEGEQYF
once	NA	TRBV7-2	TRBJ2-3	TGTGCCAGCAGCTCCCGGGACAGCACAGATACGCAGTATTTT	CASSSRDSTDTQYF
NA	NA	TRBV5-6	TRBJ2-7	TGTGCCAGCAGCCCTGTCCTGCAGGACATCTCCTACGAGCAGTACTTC	CASSPVLQDISYEQYF
NA	NA	TRBV5-1	TRBJ1-2	TGCGCCAGCAGATTAGGGGCCCAAAGCGACTACACCTTC	CASRLGAQSDYTF
NA	NA	TRBV27	TRBJ2-2	TGTGCCAGCAGTATGCAGGGTAGTCAGGTGTTTTTT	CASSMQGSQVFF
NA	NA	TRBV2	TRBJ2-7	TGTGCCAGCGGCCGGGACACCTACGAGCAGTACTTC	CASGRDTYEQYF
NA	NA	TRBV10-1	TRBJ1-4	TGCGCCAGCAGTGAGTCGTACGGGACTAATGAAAAACTGTTTTTT	CASSESYGTNEKLFF
NA	NA	TRBV28	TRBJ2-1	TGTGCCAGCAGTTGGAGCTCCTACAATGAGCAGTTCTTC	CASSWSSYNEQFF
NA	TRBD1	TRBV3-1/TRBV3-2	TRBJ1-4	TGTGCCAGCAGCCAGGAGACAGGGGGTGAAAAACTGTTTTTT	CASSQETGGEKLFF
NA	TRBD1	TRBV7-8	TRBJ1-1	TGTGCCAGCAGCTCGTACGGGACAGGGGAAGGGGGTGGGAACACTGAAGCTTTCTTT	CASSSYGTGEGGGNTEAFF
NA	NA	TRBV11-1	TRBJ1-6	TGTGCCAGCAGCTCAGTGGGGAATAATTCACCCCTCCACTTT	CASSSVGNNSPLHF
NA	NA	TRBV6-5	TRBJ2-7	TGTGCCAGCAGAAGACAGGCCTCCTACGAGCAGTACTTC	CASRRQASYEQYF
NA	TRBD1	TRBV2	TRBJ1-1	TGTGCCAGCAGTCCACGGACAGGGGTTAACACTGAAGCTTTCTTT	CASSPRTGVNTEAFF
once	NA	TRBV19	TRBJ1-6	TGTGCCAGTAGTCCAAAGGGACTATGGAATTCACCCCTCCACTTT	CASSPKGLWNSPLHF
NA	TRBD2	TRBV5-4	TRBJ2-7	TGTGCCAGCAGCACGACTAGCGGGGCCCGAGGCGAGCAGTACTTC	CASSTTSGARGEQYF
NA	NA	TRBV28	TRBJ2-2	TGTGCCAGCAGTTTACCGGGGCTTCCGAACACCGGGGAGCTGTTTTTT	CASSLPGLPNTGELFF
NA	NA	TRBV2	TRBJ1-5	TGTGCCAGCAGCCTCGACAGTGGCAATCAGCCCCAGCATTTT	CASSLDSGNQPQHF
NA	NA	TRBV20-1	TRBJ2-7	TGCAGTGCACTACTGGGCTGGGAGCAGTACTTC	CSALLGWEQYF
NA	NA	TRBV6-5	TRBJ2-1	TGTGCCAGCAGTTACTCGGGGACAAAGAATGAGCAGTTCTTC	CASSYSGTKNEQFF
NA	NA	TRBV7-2	TRBJ1-1	TGTGCCAGCAGCTTAGGACAGGCAGGCTCGAACACTGAAGCTTTCTTT	CASSLGQAGSNTEAFF
NA	NA	TRBV19	TRBJ2-1	TGTGCCAGTAGTTTCATAGGGGGCAATGAGCAGTTCTTC	CASSFIGGNEQFF
NA	TRBD2	TRBV3-1/TRBV3-2	TRBJ2-5	TGTGCCAGCAGCCCTCGGAAGCGGGGGGGCTTTGAGACCCAGTACTTC	CASSPRKRGGFETQYF
NA	TRBD2	TRBV19	TRBJ2-3	TGTGCCAGTATCGGACGGACTAGCGGGAGTGATACGCAGTATTTT	CASIGRTSGSDTQYF
once	TRBD1	TRBV4-3	TRBJ2-1	TGCGCCAGCAGCCAAGGCCGGACAGGGGGCAATGAGCAGTTCTTC	CASSQGRTGGNEQFF
NA	NA	TRBV30	TRBJ1-6	TGTGCCTGGAGCCCCTCTCGGTACCTCCACTTT	CAWSPSRYLHF
NA	TRBD2	TRBV3-1/TRBV3-2	TRBJ2-1	TGTGCCAGCAGCCAAAGAAGTAGCGGGAAAGGAAATGAGCAGTTCTTC	CASSQRSSGKGNEQFF
NA	TRBD1	TRBV2	TRBJ1-6	TGTGCCAGCAGATCCTCCGGGACAGGGAATTCACCCCTCCACTTT	CASRSSGTGNSPLHF